This T cell receptor (beta chain) was sequenced for a study of metastatic and nonmetastatic thyroid tumors. Treatment of any kind had been given to no patient before thyroid surgery. TCRdb ran MiXCR on the PCR reads. The data show some 14,000 clones, approximately 12% seen once. The trim removed 3 bases at V and 7 bases at J, leaving 8 bases unmatched. Per the germline V gene, CDR1 is LGHNA and CDR2 is YNFKEQ. This CDR3 has 15 residues. For this clone: Since a much larger clone is just one base distant, this may be a read error.

The source of this sequence is a female donor with papillary thyroid cancer or a benign thyroid nodule (not recorded which). Some clones in this sample may be carry-over from other donors' samples. Sequencing was done on a sample of blood. The chain joins TRBV4-2 to TRBJ2-1, with 8 bases identical to TRBD2. CDR3 loop: CASSQRGESQNEQFF. The CDR3 DNA sequence: TGTGCCAGCAGCCAGCGGGGGGAGAGCCAAAATGAGCAGTTCTTC.